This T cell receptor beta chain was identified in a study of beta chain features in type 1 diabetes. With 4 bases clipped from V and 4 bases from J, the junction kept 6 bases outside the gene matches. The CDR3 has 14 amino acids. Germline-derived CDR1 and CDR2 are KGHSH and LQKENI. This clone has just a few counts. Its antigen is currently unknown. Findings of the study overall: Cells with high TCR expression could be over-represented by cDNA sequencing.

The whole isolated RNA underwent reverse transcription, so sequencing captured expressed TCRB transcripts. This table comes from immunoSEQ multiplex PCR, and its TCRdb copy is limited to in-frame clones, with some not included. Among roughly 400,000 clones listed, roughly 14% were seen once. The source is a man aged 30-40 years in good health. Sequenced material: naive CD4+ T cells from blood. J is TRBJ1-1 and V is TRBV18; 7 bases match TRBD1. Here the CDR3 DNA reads TGTGCCAGCTCACTACGGGACAGAGCCACTGAAGCTTTCTTT. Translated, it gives CASSLRDRATEAFF.